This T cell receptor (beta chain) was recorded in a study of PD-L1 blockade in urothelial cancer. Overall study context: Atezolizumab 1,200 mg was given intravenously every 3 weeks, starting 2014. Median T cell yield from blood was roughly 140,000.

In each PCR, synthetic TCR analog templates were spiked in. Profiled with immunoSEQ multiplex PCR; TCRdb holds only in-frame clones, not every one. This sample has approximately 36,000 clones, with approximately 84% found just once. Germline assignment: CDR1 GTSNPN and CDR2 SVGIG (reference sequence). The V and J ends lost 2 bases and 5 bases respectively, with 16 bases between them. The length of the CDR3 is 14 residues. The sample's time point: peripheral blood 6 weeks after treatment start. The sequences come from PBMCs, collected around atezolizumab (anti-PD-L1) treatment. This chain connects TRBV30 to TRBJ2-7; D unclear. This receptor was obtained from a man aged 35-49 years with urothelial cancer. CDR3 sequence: CAWSTSPQVDEQYF. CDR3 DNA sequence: TGTGCCTGGAGTACGTCCCCGCAGGTGGACGAGCAGTACTTC.